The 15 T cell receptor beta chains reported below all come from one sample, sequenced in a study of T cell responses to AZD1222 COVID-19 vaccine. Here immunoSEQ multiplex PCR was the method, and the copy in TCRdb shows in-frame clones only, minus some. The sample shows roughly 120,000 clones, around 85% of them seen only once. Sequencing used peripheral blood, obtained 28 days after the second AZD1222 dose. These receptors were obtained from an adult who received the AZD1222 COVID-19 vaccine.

CDR3: CASSQQGWTEAFF. The CDR3 nucleotides read TGTGCCAGCAGCCAACAGGGCTGGACTGAAGCTTTCTTT. The gene calls are TRBV14 and TRBJ1-1, with D possibly TRBD1 on 5 matching bases. Per germline, CDR1 SGHDN and CDR2 FVKESK. Trimming shortened V by 2 bases and J by 5 bases, and 9 bases separated the two germline ends. The CDR3 is made up of 13 amino acids.

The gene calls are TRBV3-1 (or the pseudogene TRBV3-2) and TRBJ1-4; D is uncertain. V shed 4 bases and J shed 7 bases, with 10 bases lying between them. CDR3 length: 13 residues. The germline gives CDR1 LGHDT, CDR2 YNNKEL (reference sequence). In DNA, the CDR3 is TGTGCCAGCAGCCCTCGTTTCATTGAAAAACTGTTTTTT. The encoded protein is CASSPRFIEKLFF.

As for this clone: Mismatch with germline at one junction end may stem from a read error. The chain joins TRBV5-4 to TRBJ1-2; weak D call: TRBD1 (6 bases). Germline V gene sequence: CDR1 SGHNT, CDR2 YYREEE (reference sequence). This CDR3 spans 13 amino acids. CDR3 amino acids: CASSPGRGGATSF. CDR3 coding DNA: TGTGCCAGCAGCCCAGGGCGGGGGGGGGCAACCAGCTTC.

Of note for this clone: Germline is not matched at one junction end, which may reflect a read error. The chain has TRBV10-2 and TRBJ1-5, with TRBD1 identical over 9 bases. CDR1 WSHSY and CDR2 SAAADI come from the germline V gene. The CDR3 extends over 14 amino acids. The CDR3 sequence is CASRNTGGKQPQHF. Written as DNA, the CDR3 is TGCGCCAGCAGAAATACAGGGGGCAAGCAGCCCCAGCATTTT.

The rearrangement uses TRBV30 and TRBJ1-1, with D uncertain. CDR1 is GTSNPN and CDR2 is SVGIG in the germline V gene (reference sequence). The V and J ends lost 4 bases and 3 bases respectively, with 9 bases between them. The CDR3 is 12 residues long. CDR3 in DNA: TGTGCCTGGAACCCTGGGTACACTGAAGCTTTCTTT. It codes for CAWNPGYTEAFF.

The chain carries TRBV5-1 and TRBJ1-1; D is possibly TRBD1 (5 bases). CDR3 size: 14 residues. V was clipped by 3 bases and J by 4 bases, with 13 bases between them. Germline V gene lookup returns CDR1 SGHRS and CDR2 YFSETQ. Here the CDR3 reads CASSWGGTATEAFF. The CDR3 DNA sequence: TGCGCCAGCAGCTGGGGCGGGACGGCCACTGAAGCTTTCTTT.

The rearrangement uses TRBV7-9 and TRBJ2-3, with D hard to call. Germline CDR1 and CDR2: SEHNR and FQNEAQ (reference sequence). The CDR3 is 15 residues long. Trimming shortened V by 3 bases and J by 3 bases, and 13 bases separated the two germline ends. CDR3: CASSFGQARTDTQYF. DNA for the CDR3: TGTGCCAGCAGCTTCGGGCAGGCTAGGACAGATACGCAGTATTTT.

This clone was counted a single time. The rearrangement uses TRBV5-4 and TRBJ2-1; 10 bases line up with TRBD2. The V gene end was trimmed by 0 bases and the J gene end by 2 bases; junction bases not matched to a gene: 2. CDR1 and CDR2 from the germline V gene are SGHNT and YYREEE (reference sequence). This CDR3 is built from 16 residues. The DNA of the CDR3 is TGTGCCAGCAGCTTGGGGACTAGCGGCCCCTACAATGAGCAGTTCTTC. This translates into CASSLGTSGPYNEQFF.

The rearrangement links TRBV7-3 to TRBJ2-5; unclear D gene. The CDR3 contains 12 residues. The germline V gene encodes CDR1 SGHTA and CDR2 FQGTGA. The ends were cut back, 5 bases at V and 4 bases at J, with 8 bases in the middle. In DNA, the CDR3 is TGTGCCAGCAGCCGCCCCAGAGAGACCCAGTACTTC. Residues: CASSRPRETQYF.

Written as DNA, the CDR3 is TGTGCCAGCAGAGAGGGGTCGGCAGTCACCGGATACACCTTC. Encoded protein: CASREGSAVTGYTF. The rearrangement joins TRBV7-8 to TRBJ1-2; tentatively, D is TRBD1 (5 bases). Looked up from germline, CDR1 is SGHVS and CDR2 is FQNEAQ. Trimming removed 6 bases from V and 11 bases from J, with 22 bases in between. The CDR3 has 14 amino acids.

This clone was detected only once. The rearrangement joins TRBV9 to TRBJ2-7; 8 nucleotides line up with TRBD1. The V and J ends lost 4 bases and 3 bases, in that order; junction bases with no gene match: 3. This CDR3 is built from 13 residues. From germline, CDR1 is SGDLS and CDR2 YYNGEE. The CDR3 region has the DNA TGTGCCAGCAGCCGGGACAGGTTCTACGAGCAGTACTTC. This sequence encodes CASSRDRFYEQYF.

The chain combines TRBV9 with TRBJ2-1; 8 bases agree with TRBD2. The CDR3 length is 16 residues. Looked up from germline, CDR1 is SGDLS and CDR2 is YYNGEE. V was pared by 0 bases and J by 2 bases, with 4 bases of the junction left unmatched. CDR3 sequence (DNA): TGTGCCAGCAGCGTAGAGGTGACTAGCGCCTACAATGAGCAGTTCTTC. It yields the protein CASSVEVTSAYNEQFF.

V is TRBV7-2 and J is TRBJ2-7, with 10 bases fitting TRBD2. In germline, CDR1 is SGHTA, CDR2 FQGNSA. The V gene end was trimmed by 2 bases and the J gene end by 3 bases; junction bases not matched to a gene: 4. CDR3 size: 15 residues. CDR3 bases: TGTGCCAGCAGCTTATTAGCGGGGGGAAACTACGAGCAGTACTTC. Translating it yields CASSLLAGGNYEQYF. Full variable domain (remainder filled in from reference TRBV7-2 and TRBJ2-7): GAGVSQSPSNKVTEKGKDVELRCDPISGHTALYWYRQSLGQGLEFLIYFQGNSAPDKSGLPSDRFSAERTGGSVSTLTIQRTQQEDSAVYLCASSLLAGGNYEQYFGPGTRLTVT.

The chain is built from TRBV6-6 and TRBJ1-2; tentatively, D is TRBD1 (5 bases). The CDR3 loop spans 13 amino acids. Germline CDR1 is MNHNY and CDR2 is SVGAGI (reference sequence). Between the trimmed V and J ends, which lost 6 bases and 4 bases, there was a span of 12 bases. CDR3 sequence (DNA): TGTGCCAGCAGCTGGGGGTCAGTCTATGGCTACACCTTC. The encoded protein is CASSWGSVYGYTF.

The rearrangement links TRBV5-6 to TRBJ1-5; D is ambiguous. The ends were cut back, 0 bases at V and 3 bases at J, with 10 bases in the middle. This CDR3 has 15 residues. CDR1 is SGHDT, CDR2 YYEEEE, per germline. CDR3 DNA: TGTGCCAGCAGCTTGGGAGGGATGAACAATCAGCCCCAGCATTTT. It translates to CASSLGGMNNQPQHF.